This T cell receptor (beta chain) was recorded in a study of blood T cells in healthy people across ages. Alongside a J-beta primer mix, a sample-barcoded 5' primer served in a second PCR lasting about 7 to 12 cycles. A template-switch adaptor that had 12 random nucleotides put a tag on each cDNA molecule. From the 5' RACE reads, TCRdb called clonotypes with MiXCR, one entry per CDR3 protein. This sample carries fewer than 2,000,000 distinct CDR3 sequences, roughly 43% of them seen once, and the ten largest clones take roughly 23%. V was shortened by 3 bases and J by 1 base, with 17 bases between the two germline ends. Germline V CDR1 and CDR2: LGHDT, YNNKEL (reference sequence). The CDR3 has 17 residues. This clonotype turned up a few times. Its antigen is unidentified. General observations from the study: The study found more naive CD4+ cells and higher diversity in long-lived than aged donors. Naive T cell percentage strongly correlated with TCR beta diversity. Since the PBMCs were unsorted, naive and antigen-experienced cells could not be conclusively compared.

The specimen sequenced was blood. The V call is TRBV3-1, the J call TRBJ2-3; D possibly corresponds to TRBD2 (7 bases). The clonotype was recovered from a human donor in good health. The CDR3 spells CASSQRGGVSGTDTQYF. The CDR3 DNA follows: TGTGCCAGCAGCCAGAGAGGGGGGGTGAGTGGCACAGATACGCAGTATTTT.